This TCR beta chain was identified in a study of Graves' ophthalmopathy and Graves' hyperthyroidism. Study summary: Peripheral blood samples were taken at initial diagnosis, before any treatment.

CDR3 length equals 13 residues. Germline V gene data show CDR1 as MGHDK and CDR2 as SYGVNS. V shed 6 bases and J shed 5 bases, with 11 bases lying between them. About this clonotype itself: Its antigen is unidentified.

Participants with hyperthyroidism, aged 18 to 65, were newly diagnosed with under 2 months' duration. Study-wide findings and caveats: For predicting ophthalmopathy progression, the model had roughly 70% sensitivity and 72% to 75% specificity.

As the template, RNA transcripts were used to amplify TCR beta CDR3 regions. First-round RT-PCR with HTBI primers preceded a second-round multiplex PCR. TCRdb reanalysed the multiplex PCR reads using MiXCR and keeps one entry per CDR3 protein. The top ten hold about 25% of the sample, which has roughly 39,000 distinct CDR3 sequences, 50% seen once. The receptor was isolated from an adult woman with stable Graves' hyperthyroidism. The sequencing input was peripheral blood. V is TRBV25-1 and J is TRBJ1-5; tentative D call: TRBD1 (6 bases). In DNA form, the CDR3 reads TGTGCCAGCAGGGGCGGGGGCTATCAGCCCCAGCATTTT. This codes for CASRGGGYQPQHF.